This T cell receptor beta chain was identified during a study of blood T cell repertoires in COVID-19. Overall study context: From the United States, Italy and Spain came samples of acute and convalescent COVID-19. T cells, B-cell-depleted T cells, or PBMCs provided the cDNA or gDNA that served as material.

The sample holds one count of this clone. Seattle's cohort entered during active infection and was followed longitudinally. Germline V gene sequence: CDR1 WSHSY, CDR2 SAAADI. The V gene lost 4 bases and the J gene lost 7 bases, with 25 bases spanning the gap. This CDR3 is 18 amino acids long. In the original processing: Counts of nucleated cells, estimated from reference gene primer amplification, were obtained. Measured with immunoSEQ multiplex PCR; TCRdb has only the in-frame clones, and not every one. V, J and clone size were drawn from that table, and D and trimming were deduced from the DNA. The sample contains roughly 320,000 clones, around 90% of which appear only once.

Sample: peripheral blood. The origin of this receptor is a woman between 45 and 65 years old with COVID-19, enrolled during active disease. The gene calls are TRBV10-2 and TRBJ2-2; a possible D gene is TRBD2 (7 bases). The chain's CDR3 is CASSGPPEGGLVFGELFF. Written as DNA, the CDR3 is TGCGCCAGCAGTGGGCCCCCGGAGGGGGGGTTAGTTTTCGGGGAGCTGTTTTTT.